This T cell receptor (beta chain) is from a study of blood T cell repertoires in COVID-19. About the study: Samples taken during acute and convalescent COVID-19 were collected in the United States, Italy and Spain. Sources were T cells, B-cell-depleted T cells, or PBMCs; the material itself was cDNA or gDNA.

As processed by the authors: Amplifying reference gene primers gave estimates of nucleated cell counts. Here immunoSEQ multiplex PCR was the method, and the copy in TCRdb shows in-frame clones only, minus some. That table is the source of V, J and clone size, and D and trimming were worked out from the DNA. Seen here are 9,500 to 15,000 clones, approximately 85% observed once, and the top ten hold approximately 6%. Losses at the gene ends were 2 bases for V and 4 bases for J; bases not matched to a gene: 5. The CDR3 loop spans 15 amino acids. Germline CDR1 reads SGDLS; CDR2 reads YYNGEE. This receptor was identified in a human donor in a cohort sampled during active COVID-19. This chain joins TRBV9 and TRBJ1-1, with 10 bases fitting TRBD1. Material: peripheral blood. The CDR3 DNA follows: TGTGCCAGCAGCGTGACAGGGGGCCCAACCACTGAAGCTTTCTTT. It codes for CASSVTGGPTTEAFF.